The 14 T cell receptor beta chains in this list originate from one sample, sequenced in a study of T-cell reconstitution after alpha-beta-depleted transplantation in children. Researchers prepared the TCRbeta library using unique molecular identifiers, the study reports. TCRdb redid the calling of the PCR reads with MiXCR, one entry per CDR3 protein. The data contain a few hundred thousand distinct CDR3 sequences, about 17% of them seen just once; the ten biggest clones take up roughly 3.3%. Material: PBMCs from the stem cell graft donor, obtained from the stem cell graft. Every receptor here comes from a human donor who donated a stem cell graft to a child with acute lymphoblastic leukemia.

V usage is TRBV4-1 and J usage is TRBJ2-2; D might be TRBD2 (6 bases). The length of the CDR3 is 15 residues. Germline V lookup: CDR1 MGHRA, CDR2 YSYEKL. V gave up 0 bases and J gave up 7 bases, with 12 bases separating them. CDR3 nucleotide sequence: TGCGCCAGCAGCCAAGATGCCCCGGGAGTCGGGGAGCTGTTTTTT. It specifies CASSQDAPGVGELFF.

The chain combines TRBV4-1 with TRBJ2-1; TRBD2 matches at 8 bases. J was trimmed by 0 bases and V by 1 base; bases with no gene match: 11. The CDR3 is 19 residues long. Germline-derived CDR1 and CDR2 are MGHRA and YSYEKL. Written as DNA, the CDR3 is TGCGCCAGCAGCCAAGTTTTACTAGCGGCATCGAGCTCCTACAATGAGCAGTTCTTC. This gives the protein CASSQVLLAASSSYNEQFF.

The chain combines TRBV27 with TRBJ2-1; 11 nucleotides agree with TRBD2. CDR3 length: 20 residues. Germline CDR1 is MNHEY and CDR2 is SMNVEV (reference sequence). With 5 bases clipped from V and 2 bases from J, the junction kept 17 bases outside the gene matches. CDR3 DNA sequence: TGTGCCAGCAGTCTGCCCCGGCTAGCGGGAGGACTGGGAGCCTACAATGAGCAGTTCTTC. It specifies CASSLPRLAGGLGAYNEQFF.

A few counts support this clonotype. The V call is TRBV25-1, the J call TRBJ1-2; D is ambiguous. The CDR3 is made up of 12 amino acids. V dropped 3 bases and J dropped 3 bases, with 5 bases sitting between them. Germline V gene lookup returns CDR1 MGHDK and CDR2 SYGVNS. This CDR3 is CASSDSYYGYTF. The CDR3, as DNA: TGTGCCAGCAGTGACAGTTACTATGGCTACACCTTC.

This clonotype was detected many times. The chain carries TRBV12-3 or TRBV12-4 and TRBJ1-1, with D possibly matching TRBD1 (6 bases). Trimming took 2 bases from V and 4 from J, leaving 20 bases between them. The CDR3 sequence is 17 residues long. The CDR3 sequence is CASSLPLLSGVGTEAFF. The CDR3 DNA reads TGTGCCAGCAGTTTACCACTTCTATCAGGGGTAGGCACTGAAGCTTTCTTT.

This clonotype was counted at least ten times. This chain joins TRBV12-3 or TRBV12-4 and TRBJ2-3, with D unclear. Trimming stripped 4 bases from V and 6 bases from J, with 5 bases between. The CDR3 totals 11 residues. CDR3 sequence: CASSWTDTQYF. The CDR3 bases are TGTGCCAGCAGTTGGACGGATACGCAGTATTTT.

This chain links TRBV5-1 with TRBJ2-7; TRBD1 might be the D (6 bases). Trimming cost V 5 bases and J 4 bases, with 16 bases left between them. The CDR3 spans 14 residues. From germline, CDR1 is SGHRS and CDR2 YFSETQ. DNA for the CDR3: TGCGCCAGCAGGGATCCGGGACAAAAGTACGAGCAGTACTTC. As protein: CASRDPGQKYEQYF.

This clonotype was seen repeatedly, ten times or more. The chain has TRBV5-1 and TRBJ1-1; 7 bases line up with TRBD1. This CDR3 comprises 14 residues. Germline CDR1 reads SGHRS; CDR2 reads YFSETQ. With V trimmed by 4 bases and J by 5 bases, 8 bases remained unmatched. The CDR3 DNA reads as TGCGCCAGCAGCCCCACAGGGGTAGGGACTGAAGCTTTCTTT. Encoded protein: CASSPTGVGTEAFF.

This clonotype was seen only a few times. The chain couples TRBV6-1 to TRBJ2-7; D gene ambiguous. The CDR3 extends over 10 amino acids. V gave up 6 bases and J gave up 4 bases, with 4 bases separating them. Germline V gene lookup returns CDR1 MNHNS and CDR2 SASEGT. CDR3 region: CASREYEQYF. CDR3 coding DNA: TGTGCCAGCAGGGAGTACGAGCAGTACTTC.

The chain couples TRBV10-3 to TRBJ2-7, with D tentatively TRBD1 (6 bases). The CDR3 is made up of 12 amino acids. V lost 5 bases and J lost 5, with 10 bases in between. The germline V gene has CDR1 ENHRY and CDR2 SYGVKD. The CDR3 is CAISRSGDEQYF. CDR3 bases: TGTGCCATCAGTCGCTCAGGGGACGAGCAGTACTTC.

The rearrangement links TRBV5-1 to TRBJ2-3; D ambiguous. This CDR3 contains 15 residues. Germline V gene lookup returns CDR1 SGHRS and CDR2 YFSETQ. V lost 7 bases and J lost 5, with 20 bases in between. The CDR3 spells CASSNVGRFEDTQYF. The DNA for the CDR3 is TGCGCCAGCTCTAACGTCGGAAGGTTTGAAGATACGCAGTATTTT.

This clonotype was recorded many times. The chain employs TRBV6-5 and TRBJ2-2; TRBD1 matches 8 bases. V lost 4 bases and J lost 6; bases outside the gene matches: 4. CDR1 and CDR2 (germline): MNHEY, SVGAGI. This CDR3 region has 14 residues. The CDR3 bases are TGTGCCAGCAGTTTGACAGGGGTCCCCGGGGAGCTGTTTTTT. This sequence encodes CASSLTGVPGELFF.

This clonotype was recorded a few times. The chain recombines TRBV29-1 with TRBJ2-7; D may be TRBD1 (6 bases). The CDR3 runs to 14 residues. CDR1 and CDR2 from the germline V gene are SQVTM and ANQGSEA. Trimming took off 5 bases at V and 4 bases at J, with 18 bases between the two ends. In DNA, the CDR3 is TGCAGCGTTCTCTACGGCCAGGGGCCATACGAGCAGTACTTC. This translates into CSVLYGQGPYEQYF.

Only a few counts were recorded for this clonotype. The gene calls are TRBV5-1 and TRBJ2-5, with 7 bases fitting TRBD1. Germline values: CDR1 SGHRS, CDR2 YFSETQ. The junction had 4 bases not matched to a gene; V was cut back by 0 bases and J by 2 bases. This CDR3 spans 15 amino acids. The CDR3 sequence: CASSLVRGWQETQYF. The CDR3 DNA sequence: TGCGCCAGCAGCTTGGTCAGGGGGTGGCAAGAGACCCAGTACTTC.